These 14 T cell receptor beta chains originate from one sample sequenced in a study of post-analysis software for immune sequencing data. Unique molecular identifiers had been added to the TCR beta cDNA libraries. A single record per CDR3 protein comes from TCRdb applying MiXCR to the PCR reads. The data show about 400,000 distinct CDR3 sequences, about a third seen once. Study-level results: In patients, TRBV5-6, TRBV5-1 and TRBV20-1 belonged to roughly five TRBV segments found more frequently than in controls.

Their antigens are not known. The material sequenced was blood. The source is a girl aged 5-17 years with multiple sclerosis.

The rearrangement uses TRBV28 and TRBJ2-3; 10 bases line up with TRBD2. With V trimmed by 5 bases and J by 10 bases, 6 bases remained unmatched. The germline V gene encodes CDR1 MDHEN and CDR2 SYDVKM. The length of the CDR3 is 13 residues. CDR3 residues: CASSPYSGGAQYF. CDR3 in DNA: TGTGCCAGCAGTCCATACAGCGGGGGGGCGCAGTATTTT. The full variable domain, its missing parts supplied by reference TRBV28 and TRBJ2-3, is DVKVTQSSRYLVKRTGEKVFLECVQDMDHENMFWYRQDPGLGLRLIYFSYDVKMKEKGDIPEGYSVSREKKERFSLILESASTNQTSMYLCASSPYSGGAQYFGPGTRLTVL.

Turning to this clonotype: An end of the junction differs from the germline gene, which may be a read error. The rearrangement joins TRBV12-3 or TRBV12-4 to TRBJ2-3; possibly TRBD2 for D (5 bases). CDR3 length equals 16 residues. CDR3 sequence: CASSFVSGASTDTQYF. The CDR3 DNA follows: TGTGCCAGCAGTTTCGTGAGCGGAGCTAGCACAGATACGCAATATTTT.

DNA for the CDR3: TGCGCCAGCAGCTTGGCCCTGAGGACAGGGTATATTAAGTCAGGCACAGATACGCAGTATTTT. This sequence encodes CASSLALRTGYIKSGTDTQYF. This chain links TRBV5-1 with TRBJ2-3; 8 nucleotides align to TRBD1. V trimming: 0 bases; J trimming: 1 base; junction bases outside the gene matches: 19. The germline gives CDR1 SGHRS, CDR2 YFSETQ. This CDR3 has 21 residues.

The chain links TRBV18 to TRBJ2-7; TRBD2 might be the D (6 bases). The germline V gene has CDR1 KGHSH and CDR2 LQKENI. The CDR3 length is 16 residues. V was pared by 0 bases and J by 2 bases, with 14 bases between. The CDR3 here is CASSPPSEGPAYEQYF. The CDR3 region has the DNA TGTGCCAGCTCACCACCCTCGGAGGGGCCTGCCTACGAGCAGTACTTC.

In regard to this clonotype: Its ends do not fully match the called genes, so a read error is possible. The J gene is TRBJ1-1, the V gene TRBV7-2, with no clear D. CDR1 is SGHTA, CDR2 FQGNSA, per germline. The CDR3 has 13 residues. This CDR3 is CASSIAEDTEAFF. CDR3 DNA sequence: TGTGCCAGCAGCATAGCCGAGGACACTGAAGCTTTCTTT.

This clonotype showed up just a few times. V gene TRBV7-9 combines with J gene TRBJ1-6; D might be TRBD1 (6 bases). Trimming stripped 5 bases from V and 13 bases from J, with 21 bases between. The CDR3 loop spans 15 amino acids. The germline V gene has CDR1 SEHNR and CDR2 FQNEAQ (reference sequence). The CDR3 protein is CASSPAGRGIWPLHF. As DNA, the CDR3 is TGTGCCAGCAGCCCCGCGGGCAGGGGAATTTGGCCCCTCCACTTT.

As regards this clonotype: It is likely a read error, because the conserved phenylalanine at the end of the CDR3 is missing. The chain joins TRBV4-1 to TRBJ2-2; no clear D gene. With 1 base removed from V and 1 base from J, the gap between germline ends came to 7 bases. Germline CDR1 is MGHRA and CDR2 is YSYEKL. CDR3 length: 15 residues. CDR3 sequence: CASSQGSGNTGELFL. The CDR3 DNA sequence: TGCGCCAGCAGCCAAGGGTCCGGGAACACCGGGGAGCTGTTTTTG.

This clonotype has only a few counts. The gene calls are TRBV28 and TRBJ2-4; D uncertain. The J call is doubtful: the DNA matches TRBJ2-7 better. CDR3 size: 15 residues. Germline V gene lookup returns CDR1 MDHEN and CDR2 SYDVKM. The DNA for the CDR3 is TGTGCCAGCAGTTTAGATTTGCAGGTATATCACGAGCAGTACTTC. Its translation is CASSLDLQVYHEQYF.

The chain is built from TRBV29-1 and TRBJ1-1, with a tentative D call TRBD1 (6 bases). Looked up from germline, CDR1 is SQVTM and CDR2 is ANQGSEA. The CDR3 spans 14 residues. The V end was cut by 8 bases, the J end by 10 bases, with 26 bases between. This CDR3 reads CSSTDSLLTRGAFF. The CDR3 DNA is TGCAGCTCGACGGACAGCCTTTTAACTCGGGGAGCTTTCTTT.

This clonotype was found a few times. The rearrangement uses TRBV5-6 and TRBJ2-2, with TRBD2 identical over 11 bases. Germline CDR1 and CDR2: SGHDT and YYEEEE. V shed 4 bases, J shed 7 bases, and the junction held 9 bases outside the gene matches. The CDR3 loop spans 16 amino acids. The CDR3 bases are TGTGCCAGCAGCCCCAGACTAGCGGGGTCGGTCGGGGAGCTGTTTTTT. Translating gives CASSPRLAGSVGELFF. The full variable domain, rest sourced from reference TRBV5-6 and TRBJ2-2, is DAGVTQSPTHLIKTRGQQVTLRCSPKSGHDTVSWYQQALGQGPQFIFQYYEEEERQRGNFPDRFSGHQFPNYSSELNVNALLLGDSALYLCASSPRLAGSVGELFFGEGSRLTVL.

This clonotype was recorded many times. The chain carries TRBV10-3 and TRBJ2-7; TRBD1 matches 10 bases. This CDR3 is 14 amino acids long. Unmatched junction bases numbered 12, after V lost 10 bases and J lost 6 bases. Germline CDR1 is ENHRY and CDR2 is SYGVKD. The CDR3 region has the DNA TGTGCCACAGGCCCGGGACAGGGGCCGGGCGAGCAGTACTTC. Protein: CATGPGQGPGEQYF.

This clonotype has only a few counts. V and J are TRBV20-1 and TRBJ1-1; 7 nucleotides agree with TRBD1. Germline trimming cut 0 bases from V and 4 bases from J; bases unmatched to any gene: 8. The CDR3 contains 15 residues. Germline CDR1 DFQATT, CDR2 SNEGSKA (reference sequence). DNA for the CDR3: TGCAGTGCTAGAGATATCGCAGGGGGGACCACTGAAGCTTTCTTT. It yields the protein CSARDIAGGTTEAFF.

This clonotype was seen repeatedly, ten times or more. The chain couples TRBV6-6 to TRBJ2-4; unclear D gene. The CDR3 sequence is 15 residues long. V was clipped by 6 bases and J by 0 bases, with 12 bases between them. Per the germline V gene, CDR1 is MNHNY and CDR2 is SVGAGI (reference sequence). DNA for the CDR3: TGTGCCAGCAGCTCGGGCGGCCAAGCCAAAAACATTCAGTACTTC. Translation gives CASSSGGQAKNIQYF.

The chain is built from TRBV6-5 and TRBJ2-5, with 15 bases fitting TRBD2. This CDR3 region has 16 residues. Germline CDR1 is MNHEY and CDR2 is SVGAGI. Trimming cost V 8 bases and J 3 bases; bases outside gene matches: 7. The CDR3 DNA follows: TGTGCCAGCTCCAAGGGACTAGCGGGGGGAAAAGAGACCCAGTACTTC. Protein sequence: CASSKGLAGGKETQYF.